This record covers a single T cell receptor (beta chain). Its antigen is currently unknown. Trimming removed 2 bases from V and 4 bases from J; junction bases left unmatched: 4. The CDR3 extends over 15 amino acids. Per germline, CDR1 SGHAT and CDR2 FQNNGV. The data were obtained in a study of early T cells in non-severe SARS-CoV-2 infection. Tagging with unique molecular identifiers was applied to individual cDNA molecules. In TCRdb, the 5' RACE reads were re-called with MiXCR into one record per CDR3 protein. This sample has about 87,000 distinct CDR3 sequences, with 13% to 15% found just once. Findings and caveats of the study: The matching step, a VDJdb search, favored anti-spike CD8 responses and missed private and CD4 specificities.

The gene calls are TRBV11-2 and TRBJ2-7, with TRBD1 identical over 11 bases. The sequenced sample was whole blood. The sequence derives from an adult who was a healthcare worker with PCR-confirmed SARS-CoV-2 infection or an uninfected control (not recorded which). CDR3 residues: CASSLQDRGPYEQYF. Written as DNA, the CDR3 is TGTGCCAGCAGCTTACAGGACAGGGGGCCTTACGAGCAGTACTTC.